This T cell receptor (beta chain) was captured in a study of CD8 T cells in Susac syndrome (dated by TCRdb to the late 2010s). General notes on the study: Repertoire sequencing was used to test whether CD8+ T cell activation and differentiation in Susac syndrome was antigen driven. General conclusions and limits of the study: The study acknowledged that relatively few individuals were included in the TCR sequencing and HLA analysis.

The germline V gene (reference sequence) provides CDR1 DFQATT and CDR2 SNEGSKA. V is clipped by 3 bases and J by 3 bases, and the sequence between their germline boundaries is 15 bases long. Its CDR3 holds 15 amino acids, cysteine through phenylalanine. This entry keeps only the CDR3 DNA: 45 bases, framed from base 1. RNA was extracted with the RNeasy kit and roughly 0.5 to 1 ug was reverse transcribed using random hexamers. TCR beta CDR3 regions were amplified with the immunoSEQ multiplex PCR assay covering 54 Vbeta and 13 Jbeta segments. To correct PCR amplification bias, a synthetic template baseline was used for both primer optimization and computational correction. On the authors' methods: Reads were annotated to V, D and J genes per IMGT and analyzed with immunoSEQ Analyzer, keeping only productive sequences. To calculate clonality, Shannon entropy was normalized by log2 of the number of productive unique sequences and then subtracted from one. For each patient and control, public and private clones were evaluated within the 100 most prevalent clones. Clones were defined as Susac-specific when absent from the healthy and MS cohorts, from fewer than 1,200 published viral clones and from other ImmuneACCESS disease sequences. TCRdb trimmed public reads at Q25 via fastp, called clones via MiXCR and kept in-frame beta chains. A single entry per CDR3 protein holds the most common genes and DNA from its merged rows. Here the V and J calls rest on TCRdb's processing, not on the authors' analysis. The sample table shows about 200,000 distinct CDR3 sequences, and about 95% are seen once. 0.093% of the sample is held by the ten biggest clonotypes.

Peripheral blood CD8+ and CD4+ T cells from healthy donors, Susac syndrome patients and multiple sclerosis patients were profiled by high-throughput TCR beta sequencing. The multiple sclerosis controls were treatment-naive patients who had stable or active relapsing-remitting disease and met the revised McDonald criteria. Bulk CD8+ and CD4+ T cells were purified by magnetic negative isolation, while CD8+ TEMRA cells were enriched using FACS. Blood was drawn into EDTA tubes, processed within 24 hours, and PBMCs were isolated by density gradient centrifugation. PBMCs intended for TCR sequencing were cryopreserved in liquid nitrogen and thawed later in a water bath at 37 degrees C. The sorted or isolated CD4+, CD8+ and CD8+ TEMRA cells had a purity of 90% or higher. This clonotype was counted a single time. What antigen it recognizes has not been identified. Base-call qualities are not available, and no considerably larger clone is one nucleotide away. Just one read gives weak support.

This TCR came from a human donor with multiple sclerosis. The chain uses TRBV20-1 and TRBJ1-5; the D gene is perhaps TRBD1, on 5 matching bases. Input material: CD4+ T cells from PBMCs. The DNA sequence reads TGCAGTGCTAGGGGGGGTCGGGAAACCAATCAGCCCCAGCATTTT. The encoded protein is CSARGGRETNQPQHF.